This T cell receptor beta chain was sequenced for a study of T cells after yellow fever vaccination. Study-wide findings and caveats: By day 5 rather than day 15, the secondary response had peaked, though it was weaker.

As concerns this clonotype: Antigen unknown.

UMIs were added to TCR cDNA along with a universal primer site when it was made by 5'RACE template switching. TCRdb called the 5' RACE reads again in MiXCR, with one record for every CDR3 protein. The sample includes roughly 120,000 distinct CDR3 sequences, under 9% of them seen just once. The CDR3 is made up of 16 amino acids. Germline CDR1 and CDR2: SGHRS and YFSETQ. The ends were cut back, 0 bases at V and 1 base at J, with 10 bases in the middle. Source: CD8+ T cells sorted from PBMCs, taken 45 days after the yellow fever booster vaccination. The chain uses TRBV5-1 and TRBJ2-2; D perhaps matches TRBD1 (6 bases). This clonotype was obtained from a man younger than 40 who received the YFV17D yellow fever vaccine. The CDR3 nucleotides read TGCGCCAGCAGCTTGGTGGACAGACGGAACACCGGGGAGCTGTTTTTT. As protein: CASSLVDRRNTGELFF.